Below are 20 T cell receptor beta chains sequenced from a single sample in a study of liver allograft versus peripheral blood T cells. Study background: Hepatic allograft T cell receptor repertoires were evaluated relative to those present in recipients' peripheral blood.

From the reads, TCRdb called clonotypes with MiXCR, one entry per CDR3 protein. This repertoire shows some 9,100 distinct CDR3 sequences, approximately 17% found once; its top ten account for roughly 1.1%. These receptors all come from a human patient who had a liver transplant. Some T cells may originate from the graft donor.

There are a few counts of this clonotype. The J gene is TRBJ1-2, the V gene TRBV9; 11 nucleotides line up with TRBD1. J gave up 13 bases and V 0 bases, and 8 bases lay outside the gene matches. The germline gives CDR1 SGDLS, CDR2 YYNGEE. This CDR3 has 14 residues. CDR3 residues: CASSVGAGQGAATF. CDR3 sequence (DNA): TGTGCCAGCAGCGTAGGTGCCGGACAGGGGGCAGCCACCTTC.

The chain uses TRBV12-3 or TRBV12-4 and TRBJ2-2; 7 nucleotides line up with TRBD2. The J segment lost 5 bases and the V segment lost 5 bases, leaving 5 bases of the junction unmatched. CDR3 length: 14 amino acids. The CDR3 coding sequence is TGTGCCAGCAGTCCAGGGACTAATACCGGGGAGCTGTTTTTT. Protein: CASSPGTNTGELFF.

This clonotype was seen repeatedly, ten times or more. The chain joins TRBV5-6 to TRBJ1-1; 9 bases map to TRBD1. After removal of 2 bases from V and 7 bases from J, the junction contained 9 bases not matched to a gene. Germline assignment: CDR1 SGHDT and CDR2 YYEEEE. The CDR3 loop spans 15 amino acids. CDR3: CASSFLGQGRSEAFF. DNA for the CDR3: TGTGCCAGCAGCTTTTTGGGACAGGGAAGGAGTGAAGCTTTCTTT.

This rearrangement joins TRBV5-6 to TRBJ2-5, with D perhaps matching TRBD2 (6 bases). The V gene's germline CDR1 is SGHDT and CDR2 YYEEEE. The CDR3 loop spans 13 amino acids. The V end was cut by 0 bases, the J end by 5 bases, with 8 bases between. CDR3 sequence (DNA): TGTGCCAGCAGCTTGGGCGGGGTGGAGACCCAGTACTTC. Residues: CASSLGGVETQYF.

This clonotype rates as medium-sized. The chain employs TRBV28 and TRBJ1-6; TRBD1 might be the D (5 bases). Per germline, CDR1 MDHEN and CDR2 SYDVKM. V lost 6 bases and J lost 6, with 15 bases in between. The CDR3 is 15 residues long. CDR3 sequence: CASRAGGSGNSPLHF. The CDR3 DNA follows: TGTGCCAGCAGAGCCGGGGGGTCAGGTAATTCACCCCTCCACTTT.

This clonotype is labeled as medium-sized. The J gene is TRBJ1-5, the V gene TRBV18; TRBD1 aligns across 9 bases. This CDR3 is built from 14 residues. Germline CDR1 is KGHSH and CDR2 is LQKENI. V lost 5 bases and J lost 6; bases outside the gene matches: 5. The CDR3 sequence is CASSGTGQGQPQHF. CDR3 sequence (DNA): TGTGCCAGCTCAGGGACAGGGCAAGGTCAGCCCCAGCATTTT. The variable domain in full, completed from reference TRBV18 and TRBJ1-5, reads NAGVMQNPRHLVRRRGQEARLRCSPMKGHSHVYWYRQLPEEGLKFMVYLQKENIIDESGMPKERFSAEFPKEGPSILRIQQVVRGDSAAYFCASSGTGQGQPQHFGDGTRLSIL.

This clonotype was seen only a few times. The genes are TRBV30 and TRBJ1-3; D possibly corresponds to TRBD1 (5 bases). Germline V gene lookup returns CDR1 GTSNPN and CDR2 SVGIG (reference sequence). Trimming removed 3 bases at V and 4 bases at J, with 10 bases between. The CDR3 totals 13 residues. The CDR3, as DNA: TGTGCCTGGAGCGACGACAGCGGAAACACCATATATTTT. It encodes CAWSDDSGNTIYF.

This clonotype showed up many times. CDR3 DNA sequence: TGTGCCAGCAGTGAACAGGGAGGTCAGCCCCAGCATTTT. Its translation is CASSEQGGQPQHF. V gene TRBV6-1 combines with J gene TRBJ1-5; D may be TRBD1 (5 bases). The CDR3 consists of 13 residues. The germline CDR1 and CDR2 sequences are MNHNS and SASEGT. V was clipped by 2 bases and J by 6 bases, with 8 bases between them.

This clonotype is medium-sized by share. CDR3 sequence reads: CASSYRGQLNSPLHF. The CDR3 DNA follows: TGTGCCAGCAGTTATAGAGGTCAGCTTAATTCACCCCTCCACTTT. The V call is TRBV6-5, the J call TRBJ1-6, with unresolved D. The V end lost 3 bases, the J end lost 6 bases, and 12 bases lay between the germline ends. Germline V gene lookup returns CDR1 MNHEY and CDR2 SVGAGI. CDR3 length equals 15 residues.

Relative to its sample, this clonotype is medium-sized (0.01 to 0.1%). The chain links TRBV10-3 to TRBJ1-1; D is unclear. The V end lost 2 bases, the J end lost 3 bases, and 13 bases lay between the germline ends. The CDR3 is made up of 15 amino acids. The germline V gene has CDR1 ENHRY and CDR2 SYGVKD. CDR3 region: CAISETKAGHTEAFF. CDR3 sequence (DNA): TGTGCCATCAGTGAGACGAAGGCAGGTCACACTGAAGCTTTCTTT.

The chain has TRBV5-6 and TRBJ1-4; D might be TRBD1 (5 bases). This CDR3 spans 16 amino acids. In germline, CDR1 is SGHDT, CDR2 YYEEEE. V lost 0 bases and J lost 5, with 14 bases in between. CDR3 bases: TGTGCCAGCAGCTTGGCCCTCGGGACTCGGAATGAAAAACTGTTTTTT. Translated: CASSLALGTRNEKLFF.

This clonotype appeared many times. The chain carries TRBV6-1 and TRBJ1-1; the D gene is possibly TRBD1 (6 bases). Germline V gene sequence: CDR1 MNHNS, CDR2 SASEGT. The V gene lost 3 bases and the J gene lost 4 bases, with 12 bases spanning the gap. This CDR3 has 14 residues. The CDR3 bases are TGTGCCAGCAGTGAGATGGGGGCAGGCACTGAAGCTTTCTTT. It specifies CASSEMGAGTEAFF.

J is TRBJ1-5 and V is TRBV6-5, with D maybe TRBD1 (5 bases). The CDR3 totals 15 residues. Trimming cost V 6 bases and J 4 bases, with 16 bases left between them. In germline, CDR1 is MNHEY, CDR2 SVGAGI. For the CDR3, the DNA is TGTGCCAGCAGCCTACGTAACTGGGGGAATCAGCCCCAGCATTTT. Its translation is CASSLRNWGNQPQHF.

This clonotype ranks as medium-sized. This chain uses TRBV15 with TRBJ2-7, with 10 positions matching TRBD1. CDR1 and CDR2 from the germline V gene are LNHNV and YYDKDF (reference sequence). Trimming removed 0 bases from V and 3 bases from J; junction bases left unmatched: 8. This CDR3 comprises 17 residues. The CDR3: CATSREGAGQGFYEQYF. In DNA, the CDR3 is TGTGCCACCAGCAGAGAAGGTGCGGGACAGGGGTTCTACGAGCAGTACTTC.

This clonotype was recorded many times. The rearrangement joins TRBV15 to TRBJ2-1; 9 bases are a match to TRBD2. CDR3 size: 16 residues. Germline CDR1 reads LNHNV; CDR2 reads YYDKDF (reference sequence). V trimming: 5 bases; J trimming: 4 bases; junction bases outside the gene matches: 9. Here the CDR3 DNA reads TGTGCCACCAGCGGCCGCCAGCGGGGGGAGTACAATGAGCAGTTCTTC. Amino acid sequence: CATSGRQRGEYNEQFF.

This rearrangement joins TRBV5-4 to TRBJ2-7; 10 nucleotides match TRBD1. V was pared by 4 bases and J by 2 bases, with 9 bases of the junction left unmatched. The germline gives CDR1 SGHNT, CDR2 YYREEE (reference sequence). The CDR3 is made up of 16 amino acids. CDR3 amino acids: CASSPGRDRGAYEQYF. The CDR3 DNA sequence: TGTGCCAGCAGCCCCGGGAGGGACAGGGGTGCCTACGAGCAGTACTTC.

Note on this clonotype: This sequence may be a read error, since a much larger clone differs from it by one base. J is TRBJ1-5 and V is TRBV29-1; D uncertain. Per the germline V gene, CDR1 is SQVTM and CDR2 is ANQGSEA. The CDR3 consists of 13 residues. This chain's CDR3 is CSVVEQSNQPHHF. The CDR3 region has the DNA TGCAGCGTTGTGGAACAGAGCAATCAGCCCCATCATTTT.

The genes are TRBV20-1 and TRBJ1-6; D perhaps matches TRBD1 (5 bases). The CDR3 length is 16 residues. CDR1 and CDR2 (germline): DFQATT, SNEGSKA (reference sequence). Trimming left V 3 bases short and J 5 bases short, with 17 bases between. CDR3 bases: TGCAGTGCTAGTCCGCCCTACATGGGGGATAATTCACCCCTCCACTTT. Encoded protein: CSASPPYMGDNSPLHF.

This clonotype was picked up a small number of times. J is TRBJ1-5 and V is TRBV28, with TRBD1 as a possible D gene (6 bases). Germline V lookup: CDR1 MDHEN, CDR2 SYDVKM. The CDR3 has 15 amino acids. With 8 bases removed from V and 4 bases from J, the gap between germline ends came to 18 bases. This CDR3 reads CASVEGGLGNQPQHF. The CDR3 nucleotides are TGTGCCAGCGTCGAGGGGGGCTTAGGGAATCAGCCCCAGCATTTT. Full variable domain (rest looked up from reference TRBV28 and TRBJ1-5): DVKVTQSSRYLVKRTGEKVFLECVQDMDHENMFWYRQDPGLGLRLIYFSYDVKMKEKGDIPEGYSVSREKKERFSLILESASTNQTSMYLCASVEGGLGNQPQHFGDGTRLSIL.

Ten or more counts support this clonotype. The chain joins TRBV6-1 to TRBJ1-1; D remains ambiguous. Germline V gives CDR1 MNHNS, CDR2 SASEGT. The ends were cut back, 0 bases at V and 7 bases at J, with 9 bases in the middle. This CDR3 comprises 13 residues. CDR3 DNA sequence: TGTGCCAGCAGTGAAGCAGGTCGGGGTGAAGCTTTCTTT. Protein sequence: CASSEAGRGEAFF.